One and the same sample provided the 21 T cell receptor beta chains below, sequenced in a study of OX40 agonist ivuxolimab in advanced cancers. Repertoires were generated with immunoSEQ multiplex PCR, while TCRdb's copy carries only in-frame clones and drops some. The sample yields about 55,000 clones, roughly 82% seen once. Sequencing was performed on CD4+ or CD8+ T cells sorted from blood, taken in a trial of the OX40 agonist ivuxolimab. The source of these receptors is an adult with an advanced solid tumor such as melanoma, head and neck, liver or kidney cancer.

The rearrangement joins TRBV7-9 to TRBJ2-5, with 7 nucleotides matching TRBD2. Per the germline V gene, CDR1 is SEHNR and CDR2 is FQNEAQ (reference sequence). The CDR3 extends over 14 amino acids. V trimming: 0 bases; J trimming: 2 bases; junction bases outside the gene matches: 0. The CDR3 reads CASSLAGGQETQYF. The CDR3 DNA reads TGTGCCAGCAGCTTAGCGGGGGGGCAAGAGACCCAGTACTTC.

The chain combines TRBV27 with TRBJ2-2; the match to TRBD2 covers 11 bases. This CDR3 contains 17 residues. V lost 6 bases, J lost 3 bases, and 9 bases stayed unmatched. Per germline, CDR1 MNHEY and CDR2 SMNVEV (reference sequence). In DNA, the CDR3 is TGTGCCAGCAGCCGAAAACGACTAGCGGGACACACCGGGGAGCTGTTTTTT. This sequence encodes CASSRKRLAGHTGELFF.

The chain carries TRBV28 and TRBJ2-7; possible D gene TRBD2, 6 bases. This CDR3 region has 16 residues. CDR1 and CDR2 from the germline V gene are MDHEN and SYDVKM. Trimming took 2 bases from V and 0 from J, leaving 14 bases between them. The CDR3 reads CASSLGGGRTSYEQYF. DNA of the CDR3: TGTGCCAGCAGTTTAGGGGGAGGACGGACCTCCTACGAGCAGTACTTC.

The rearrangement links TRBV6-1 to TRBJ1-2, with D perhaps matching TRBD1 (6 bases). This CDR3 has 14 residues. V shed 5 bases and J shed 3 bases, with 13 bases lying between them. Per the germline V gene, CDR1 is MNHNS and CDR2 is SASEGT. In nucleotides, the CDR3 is TGTGCCAGCAGTCCGGGAGGGACACACTATGGCTACACCTTC. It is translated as CASSPGGTHYGYTF.

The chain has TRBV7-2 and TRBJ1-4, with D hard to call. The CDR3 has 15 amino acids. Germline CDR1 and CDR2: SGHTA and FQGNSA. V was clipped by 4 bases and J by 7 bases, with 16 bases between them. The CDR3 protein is CASSSTANKGEKLFF. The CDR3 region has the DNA TGTGCCAGCAGCTCGACCGCTAATAAGGGTGAAAAACTGTTTTTT.

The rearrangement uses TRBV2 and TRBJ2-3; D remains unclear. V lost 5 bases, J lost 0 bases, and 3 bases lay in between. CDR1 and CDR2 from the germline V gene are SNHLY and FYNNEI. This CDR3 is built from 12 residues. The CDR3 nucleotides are TGTGCCAGCAGTCCTAGCACAGATACGCAGTATTTT. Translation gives CASSPSTDTQYF.

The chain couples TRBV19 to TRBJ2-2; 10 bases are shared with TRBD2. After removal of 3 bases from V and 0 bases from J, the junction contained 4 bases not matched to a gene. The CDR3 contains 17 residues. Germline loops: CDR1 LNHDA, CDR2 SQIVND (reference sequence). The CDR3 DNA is TGTGCCAGTAGTATCGCTAGCGGGGGAGCGAACACCGGGGAGCTGTTTTTT. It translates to CASSIASGGANTGELFF.

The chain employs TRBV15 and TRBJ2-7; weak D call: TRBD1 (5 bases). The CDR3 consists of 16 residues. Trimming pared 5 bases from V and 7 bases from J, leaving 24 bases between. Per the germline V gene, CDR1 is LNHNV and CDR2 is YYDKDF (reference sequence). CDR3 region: CATSDHRSGWAKEQYF. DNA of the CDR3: TGTGCCACCAGCGATCACAGGTCCGGGTGGGCCAAAGAGCAGTACTTC.

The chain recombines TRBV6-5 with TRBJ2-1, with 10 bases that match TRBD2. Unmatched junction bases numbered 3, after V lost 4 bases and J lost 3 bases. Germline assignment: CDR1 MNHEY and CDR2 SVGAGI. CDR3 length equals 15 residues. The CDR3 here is CASSFGLAVYNEQFF. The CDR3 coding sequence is TGTGCCAGCAGTTTTGGACTAGCGGTCTACAATGAGCAGTTCTTC.

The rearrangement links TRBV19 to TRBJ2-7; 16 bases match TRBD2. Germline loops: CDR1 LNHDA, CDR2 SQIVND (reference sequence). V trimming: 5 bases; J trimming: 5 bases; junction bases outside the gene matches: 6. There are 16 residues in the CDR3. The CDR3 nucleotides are TGTGCCAGTAGTGTGGGACTAGCGGGGGGGCCAGACGAGCAGTACTTC. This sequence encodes CASSVGLAGGPDEQYF.

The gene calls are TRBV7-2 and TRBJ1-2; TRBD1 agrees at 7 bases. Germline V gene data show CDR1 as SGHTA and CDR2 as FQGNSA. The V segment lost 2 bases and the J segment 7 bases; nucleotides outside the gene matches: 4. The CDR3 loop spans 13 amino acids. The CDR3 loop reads CASSLNRGFGYTF. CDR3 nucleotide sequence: TGTGCCAGCAGCTTAAACAGGGGATTTGGCTACACCTTC.

The CDR3 coding sequence is TGTGCCAGAAGCTCGATCAATGAGCAGTTCTTC. Its protein product is CARSSINEQFF. The genes are TRBV5-3 and TRBJ2-1, with unresolved D. TRBV5-3 is filed as an ORF, its function uncertain. The CDR3 spans 11 residues. V dropped 3 bases and J dropped 6 bases, with 4 bases sitting between them.

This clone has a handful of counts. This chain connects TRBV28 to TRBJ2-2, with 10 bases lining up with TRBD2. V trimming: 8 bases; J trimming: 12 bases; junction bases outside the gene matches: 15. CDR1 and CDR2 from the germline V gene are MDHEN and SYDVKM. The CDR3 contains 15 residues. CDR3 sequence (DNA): TGTGCCAGCTCGGGAGCGGGGGGGTTTACCAGAAAGCTGTTTTTT. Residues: CASSGAGGFTRKLFF.

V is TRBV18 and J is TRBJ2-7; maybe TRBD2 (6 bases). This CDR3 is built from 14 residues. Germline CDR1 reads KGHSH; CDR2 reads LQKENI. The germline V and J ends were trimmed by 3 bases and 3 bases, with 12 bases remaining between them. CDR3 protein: CASSPPGGNYEQYF. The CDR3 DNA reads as TGTGCCAGCTCACCTCCAGGAGGGAACTACGAGCAGTACTTC.

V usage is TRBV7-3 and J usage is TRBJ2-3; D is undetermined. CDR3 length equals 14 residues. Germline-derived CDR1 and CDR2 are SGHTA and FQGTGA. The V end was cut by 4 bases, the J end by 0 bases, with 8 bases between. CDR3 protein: CASSSLSSTDTQYF. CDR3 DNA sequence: TGTGCCAGCAGCTCCCTGTCTAGCACAGATACGCAGTATTTT.

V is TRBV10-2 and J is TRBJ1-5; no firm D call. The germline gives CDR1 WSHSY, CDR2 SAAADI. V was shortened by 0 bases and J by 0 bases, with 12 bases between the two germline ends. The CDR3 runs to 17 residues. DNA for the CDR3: TGCGCCAGCAGTGAGTCGATGCCAGCCTTTAGCAATCAGCCCCAGCATTTT. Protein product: CASSESMPAFSNQPQHF.

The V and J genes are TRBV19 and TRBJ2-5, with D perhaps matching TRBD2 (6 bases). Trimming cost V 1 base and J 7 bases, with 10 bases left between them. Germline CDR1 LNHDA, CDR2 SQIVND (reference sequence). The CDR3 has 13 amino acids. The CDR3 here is CASSIVEGGTQYF. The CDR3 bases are TGTGCCAGTAGTATAGTAGAGGGAGGGACCCAGTACTTC.

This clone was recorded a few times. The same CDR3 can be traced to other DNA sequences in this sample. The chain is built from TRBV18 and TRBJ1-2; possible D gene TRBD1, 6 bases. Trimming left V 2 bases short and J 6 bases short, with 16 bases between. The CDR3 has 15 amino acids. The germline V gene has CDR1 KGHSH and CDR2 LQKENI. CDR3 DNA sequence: TGTGCCAGCTCACCAACAGGGAGTCGAGATGATGGCTACACCTTC. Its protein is CASSPTGSRDDGYTF.

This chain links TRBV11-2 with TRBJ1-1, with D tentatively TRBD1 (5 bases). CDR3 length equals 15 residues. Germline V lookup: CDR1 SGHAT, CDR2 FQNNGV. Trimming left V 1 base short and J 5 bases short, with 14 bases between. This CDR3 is CASSLAGMQGTEAFF. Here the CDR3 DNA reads TGTGCCAGCAGCTTAGCAGGGATGCAGGGAACTGAAGCTTTCTTT.

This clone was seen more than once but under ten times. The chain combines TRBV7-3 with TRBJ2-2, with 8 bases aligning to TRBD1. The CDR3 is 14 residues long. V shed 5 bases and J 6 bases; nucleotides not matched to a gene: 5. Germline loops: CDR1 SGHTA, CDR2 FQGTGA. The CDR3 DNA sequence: TGTGCCAGCAGCGCTACAGGGGGTCCCGGGGAGCTGTTTTTT. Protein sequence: CASSATGGPGELFF.

CDR3 nucleotide sequence: TGTGCCAGCAGCTCCCGGGAAGGGGCGAGAGAGACCCAGTACTTC. This translates into CASSSREGARETQYF. The chain employs TRBV5-4 and TRBJ2-5; the D gene could be TRBD1 or TRBD2 (5 bases each). The germline CDR1 and CDR2 sequences are SGHNT and YYREEE (reference sequence). The V and J ends lost 3 bases and 4 bases respectively, with 16 bases between them. The length of the CDR3 is 15 residues. Drawing the rest from reference TRBV5-4 and TRBJ2-5, the complete variable domain is ETGVTQSPTHLIKTRGQQVTLRCSSQSGHNTVSWYQQALGQGPQFIFQYYREEENGRGNFPPRFSGLQFPNYSSELNVNALELDDSALYLCASSSREGARETQYFGPGTRLLVL.